Listed here are 14 T cell receptor beta chains from one sample, sequenced in a study of blood T cell repertoires in COVID-19. TCRdb's table, derived via immunoSEQ multiplex PCR, lists solely in-frame clones and lacks some. The profile shows fewer than 300,000 clones, 75% to 95% of them singletons. The sequenced sample was PBMCs or T cells enriched from blood (not recorded which). The receptors stem from a woman aged 25 to 45 who had recovered from COVID-19.

This clone was counted between two and nine times. The J gene is TRBJ2-1, the V gene TRBV27, with a tentative D call TRBD1 (7 bases). The CDR3 is 14 amino acids. Trimming cost V 4 bases and J 7 bases, with 14 bases left between them. Germline V gives CDR1 MNHEY, CDR2 SMNVEV (reference sequence). The CDR3 region is CASSYHRGGNEQFF. CDR3 DNA sequence: TGTGCCAGCAGTTACCACAGGGGAGGAAATGAGCAGTTCTTC.

This chain joins TRBV6-5 and TRBJ2-3; 7 positions match TRBD1. V trimming: 0 bases; J trimming: 2 bases; junction bases outside the gene matches: 5. The CDR3 consists of 16 residues. Germline V gene sequence: CDR1 MNHEY, CDR2 SVGAGI. The CDR3 region is CASSYSRDSYTDTQYF. Here the CDR3 DNA reads TGTGCCAGCAGTTACTCCCGGGACAGTTACACAGATACGCAGTATTTT.

This chain connects TRBV7-8 to TRBJ2-7; D unresolved. In germline, CDR1 is SGHVS, CDR2 FQNEAQ. V lost 1 base and J 1 base, leaving 11 bases between the germline ends. The CDR3 consists of 15 residues. The CDR3 region is CASSLDRLSSYEQYF. CDR3 bases: TGTGCCAGCAGCTTAGACCGACTTTCATCCTACGAGCAGTACTTC. Filled out from reference TRBV7-8 and TRBJ2-7, the complete variable domain reads GAGVSQSPRYKVAKRGQDVALRCDPISGHVSLFWYQQALGQGPEFLTYFQNEAQLDKSGLPSDRFFAERPEGSVSTLKIQRTQQEDSAVYLCASSLDRLSSYEQYFGPGTRLTVT.

The chain joins TRBV9 to TRBJ2-7; weak D call: TRBD1 (5 bases). CDR1 is SGDLS, CDR2 YYNGEE, per germline. The CDR3 contains 19 residues. Trimming took off 0 bases at V and 2 bases at J, with 24 bases between the two ends. The CDR3 DNA reads TGTGCCAGCAGCGTAGACCCCTCGGTCCAGGGTGCGTATACCTACGAGCAGTACTTC. This codes for CASSVDPSVQGAYTYEQYF.

V is TRBV7-2 and J is TRBJ2-3, with D possibly TRBD2 on 5 matching bases. V was clipped by 6 bases and J by 0 bases, with 10 bases between them. The germline V gene has CDR1 SGHTA and CDR2 FQGNSA. The CDR3 loop spans 14 amino acids. The CDR3 reads CASRQTRSTDTQYF. The DNA for the CDR3 is TGTGCCAGCAGACAAACTAGAAGCACAGATACGCAGTATTTT.

The J gene is TRBJ1-2, the V gene TRBV7-9, with a tentative D call TRBD1 (6 bases). The CDR3 extends over 13 amino acids. Trimming removed 4 bases at V and 5 bases at J, with 11 bases between. Germline-derived CDR1 and CDR2 are SEHNR and FQNEAQ (reference sequence). The DNA for the CDR3 is TGTGCCAGCAGCTCTGGACAGAGATATGGCTACACCTTC. Amino acids: CASSSGQRYGYTF.

A few counts support this clone. The genes are TRBV7-9 and TRBJ1-1; D perhaps matches TRBD1 (6 bases). Germline lookup yields CDR1 SEHNR and CDR2 FQNEAQ (reference sequence). Trimming pared 5 bases from V and 2 bases from J, leaving 15 bases between. The CDR3 runs 15 residues. CDR3 nucleotides: TGTGCCAGCAGCCCATACGGACAGCGTAACACTGAAGCTTTCTTT. The encoded protein is CASSPYGQRNTEAFF.

The chain couples TRBV7-9 to TRBJ1-4; 8 positions agree with TRBD1. The CDR3 runs to 19 residues. The V gene's germline CDR1 is SEHNR and CDR2 FQNEAQ (reference sequence). V dropped 5 bases and J dropped 7; count of bases not matched to a gene: 21. CDR3 DNA: TGTGCCAGCAGCCTCCGATCCTACCAGGGGGCGGGGGAGGTTGAAAAACTGTTTTTT. It translates to CASSLRSYQGAGEVEKLFF.

The chain combines TRBV6-5 with TRBJ2-2, with a weak D call TRBD1 (7 bases). V was shortened by 8 bases and J by 6 bases, with 19 bases between the two germline ends. Looked up from germline, CDR1 is MNHEY and CDR2 is SVGAGI. The CDR3 has 15 amino acids. The CDR3 DNA reads TGTGCCAGCTTTCCAGGGGGGCCATGGGCCGGGGAGCTGTTTTTT. Residues: CASFPGGPWAGELFF.

The chain joins TRBV27 to TRBJ2-7; 8 bases are a match to TRBD2. The CDR3 spans 13 residues. Trimming removed 3 bases from V and 7 bases from J; junction bases left unmatched: 5. CDR1 and CDR2 (germline): MNHEY, SMNVEV (reference sequence). CDR3 DNA sequence: TGTGCCAGCAGTTTTGGCGGGGGGCTGGAGCAGTACTTC. Its protein product is CASSFGGGLEQYF.

The chain carries TRBV7-2 and TRBJ2-2; perhaps TRBD2 as D (6 bases). Trimming pared 0 bases from V and 3 bases from J, leaving 20 bases between. This CDR3 has 19 amino acids. Per the germline V gene, CDR1 is SGHTA and CDR2 is FQGNSA. CDR3 residues: CASSLAPPGSGYYTGELFF. In nucleotides, the CDR3 is TGTGCCAGCAGCTTAGCACCCCCGGGAAGCGGGTACTACACCGGGGAGCTGTTTTTT.

The chain employs TRBV28 and TRBJ2-3, with D possibly being TRBD1 (6 bases). The CDR3 is 14 amino acids. Trimming shortened V by 6 bases and J by 1 base, and 11 bases separated the two germline ends. The germline V gene encodes CDR1 MDHEN and CDR2 SYDVKM. In DNA, the CDR3 is TGTGCCAGCAGGGGACACCGTGGCACAGATACGCAGTATTTT. This encodes CASRGHRGTDTQYF.

CDR3 sequence: CASSIQGAVNSPLHF. As DNA, the CDR3 is TGTGCCAGTAGTATCCAGGGGGCAGTTAATTCACCCCTCCACTTT. The rearrangement joins TRBV19 to TRBJ1-6; 8 bases align to TRBD1. Germline loops: CDR1 LNHDA, CDR2 SQIVND (reference sequence). The CDR3 extends over 15 amino acids. The trim removed 3 bases at V and 6 bases at J, leaving 4 bases unmatched.

In this sample, this clone turned up once. V is TRBV27 and J is TRBJ1-5, with D possibly matching TRBD1 (5 bases). With 0 bases removed from V and 5 bases from J, the gap between germline ends came to 8 bases. The CDR3 covers 14 residues. Germline CDR1 reads MNHEY; CDR2 reads SMNVEV (reference sequence). The CDR3 loop is CASSLSRAHQPQHF. CDR3 nucleotide sequence: TGTGCCAGCAGTTTATCCAGGGCCCATCAGCCCCAGCATTTT.